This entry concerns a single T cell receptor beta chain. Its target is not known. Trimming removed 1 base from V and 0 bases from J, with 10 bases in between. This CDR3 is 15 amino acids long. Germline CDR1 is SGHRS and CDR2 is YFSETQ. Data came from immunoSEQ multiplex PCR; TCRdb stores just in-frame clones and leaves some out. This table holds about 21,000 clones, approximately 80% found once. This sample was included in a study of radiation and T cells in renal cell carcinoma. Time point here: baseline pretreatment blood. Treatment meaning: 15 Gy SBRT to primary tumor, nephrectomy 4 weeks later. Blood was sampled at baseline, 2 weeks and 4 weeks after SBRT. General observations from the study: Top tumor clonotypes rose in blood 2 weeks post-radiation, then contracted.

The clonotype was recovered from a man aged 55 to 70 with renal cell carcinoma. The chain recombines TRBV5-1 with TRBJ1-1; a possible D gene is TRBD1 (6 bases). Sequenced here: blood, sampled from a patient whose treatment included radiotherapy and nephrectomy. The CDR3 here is CASSLLGQMNTEAFF. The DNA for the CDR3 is TGCGCCAGCAGCTTGCTTGGACAGATGAACACTGAAGCTTTCTTT.